The rows below give T cell receptor beta chains drawn from one sample of a study of blood T cell repertoires in COVID-19. This table comes from immunoSEQ multiplex PCR, and its TCRdb copy is limited to in-frame clones, with some not included. The sample has about 150,000 clones, 80% to 90% seen once. Sequencing input: peripheral blood. Receptors originate from a woman aged 50 to 60 with acute or convalescent COVID-19. CDR3s include the opening cysteine and the closing phenylalanine or tryptophan. The D gene is left open where the match is weak. Clone size appears in some rows only: once, few, many, or a class for an expanded clone.

TRBJ2-2 NA TRBD1 TRBV7-9 CASSAGTGLTGELFF TGTGCCAGCAGCGCCGGGACAGGTTTAACCGGGGAGCTGTTTTTT
TRBJ2-5 NA TRBD1 TRBV29-1 CSVDRGLGETQYF TGCAGCGTTGACAGGGGGCTGGGGGAGACCCAGTACTTC
TRBJ1-2 NA TRBD1 TRBV6-6 CASSYPQGAENYGYTF TGTGCCAGCAGTTACCCTCAGGGGGCGGAGAACTATGGCTACACCTTC
TRBJ2-3 NA NA TRBV7-8 CASSLILAPLTDTQYF TGTGCCAGCAGTCTTATACTAGCCCCCCTCACAGATACGCAGTATTTT
TRBJ1-1 NA TRBD1 TRBV5-1 CASSNTDRGNTEAFF TGCGCCAGCAGTAACACCGACAGGGGGAACACTGAAGCTTTCTTT
TRBJ2-7 NA NA TRBV19 CASSMSGSDEQYF TGTGCCAGTAGTATGTCAGGGTCGGACGAGCAGTACTTC
TRBJ2-3 NA TRBD1 TRBV2 CASSDRGSDSSTDTQYF TGTGCCAGCAGCGACAGGGGGAGTGATTCTAGCACAGATACGCAGTATTTT
TRBJ1-4 few NA TRBV20-1 CSTGQEKLFF TGCAGTACAGGGCAAGAAAAACTGTTTTTT
TRBJ2-5 NA TRBD2 TRBV6-5 CASSYTIAGEDETQYF TGTGCCAGCAGTTACACTATAGCGGGAGAGGACGAGACCCAGTACTTC
TRBJ1-2 NA NA TRBV7-3 CASSPTYSGGYTF TGTGCCAGCAGCCCTACGTACTCGGGTGGCTACACCTTC
TRBJ1-5 NA NA TRBV5-1 CASREGDSGKPQHF TGCGCCAGCAGGGAGGGAGACAGTGGAAAGCCCCAGCATTTT
TRBJ1-1 once NA TRBV6-6 CASSYSQGNTEAFF TGTGCCAGCAGTTACTCACAGGGGAACACTGAAGCTTTCTTT
TRBJ2-2 NA NA TRBV6-6 CASSPGQRGGELFF TGTGCCAGCAGTCCCGGACAGCGCGGCGGGGAGCTGTTTTTT
TRBJ1-4 NA NA TRBV6-5 CASGDGGANEKLFF TGTGCCAGCGGGGATGGGGGGGCCAATGAAAAACTGTTTTTT
TRBJ2-7 NA NA TRBV6-6 CATLRGSYEQYF TGTGCCACCCTCAGGGGCTCCTACGAGCAGTACTTC
TRBJ2-2 NA NA TRBV6-1 CASSEAWGGSGELFF TGTGCCAGCAGTGAAGCATGGGGGGGCTCCGGGGAGCTGTTTTTT
TRBJ1-2 NA NA TRBV6-1 CASSGGTLNYNYGYTF TGTGCCAGCAGTGGGGGGACATTAAATTATAACTATGGCTACACCTTC
TRBJ1-1 few NA TRBV7-2 CASSLQRGTEAFF TGTGCCAGCAGCTTACAGCGGGGCACTGAAGCTTTCTTT
TRBJ2-2 NA TRBD2 TRBV11-2 CASSQRTSGPNTGELFF TGTGCCAGCAGCCAAAGGACTAGCGGACCCAACACCGGGGAGCTGTTTTTT
TRBJ2-1 NA NA TRBV11-3 CASSLDQGSYNEQFF TGTGCCAGCAGCTTAGATCAGGGTTCCTACAATGAGCAGTTCTTC
TRBJ2-2 NA NA TRBV5-1 CASSYLTGVNTGELFF TGCGCCAGCAGCTACCTTACGGGAGTAAACACCGGGGAGCTGTTTTTT
TRBJ1-2 few NA TRBV3-1/TRBV3-2 CASSQDTTDYGYTF TGTGCCAGCAGCCAAGATACGACAGACTATGGCTACACCTTC
TRBJ2-1 NA TRBD2 TRBV11-2 CASSLNLAGGFTGEQFF TGTGCCAGCAGCCTGAATTTAGCGGGAGGGTTTACCGGTGAGCAGTTCTTC
TRBJ2-7 once NA TRBV5-1 CASSLLRGYEQYF TGCGCCAGCAGCTTGCTTCGGGGTTACGAGCAGTACTTC
TRBJ1-1 NA TRBD1 TRBV30 CAWRGDRGKAEAFF TGTGCCTGGAGAGGGGACAGGGGGAAGGCTGAAGCTTTCTTT
TRBJ2-2 NA NA TRBV5-6 CASSKDRNTGELFF TGTGCCAGCAGCAAGGACAGGAACACCGGGGAGCTGTTTTTT
TRBJ2-7 NA TRBD2 TRBV6-5 CASIKRAGESYEQYF TGTGCCAGCATTAAAAGGGCGGGGGAGTCCTACGAGCAGTACTTC
TRBJ2-7 NA NA TRBV11-3 CASSPTDYISYEQYF TGTGCCAGCAGCCCTACGGACTATATCTCCTACGAGCAGTACTTC
TRBJ2-1 NA NA TRBV2 CASSPKRTFSYNEQFF TGTGCCAGCAGCCCAAAGCGGACCTTCTCCTACAATGAGCAGTTCTTC